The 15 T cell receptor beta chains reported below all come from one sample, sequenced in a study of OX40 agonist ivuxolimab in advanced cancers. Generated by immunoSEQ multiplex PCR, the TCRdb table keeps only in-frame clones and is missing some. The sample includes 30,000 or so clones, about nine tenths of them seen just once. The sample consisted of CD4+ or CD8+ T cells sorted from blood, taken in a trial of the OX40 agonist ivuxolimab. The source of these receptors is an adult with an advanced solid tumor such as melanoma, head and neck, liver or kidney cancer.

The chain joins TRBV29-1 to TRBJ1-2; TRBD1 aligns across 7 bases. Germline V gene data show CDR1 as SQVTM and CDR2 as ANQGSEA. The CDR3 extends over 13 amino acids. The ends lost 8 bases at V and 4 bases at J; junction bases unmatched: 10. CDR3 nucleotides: TGCAGCTTTTGGACAGGAGAAACCTATGGCTACACCTTC. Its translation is CSFWTGETYGYTF.

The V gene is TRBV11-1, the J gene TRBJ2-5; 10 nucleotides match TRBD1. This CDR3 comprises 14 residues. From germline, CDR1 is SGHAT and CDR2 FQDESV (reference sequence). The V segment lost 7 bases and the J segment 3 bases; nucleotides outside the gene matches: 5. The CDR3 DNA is TGTGCCAGCACCCCGGACAGGGGGGAAGAGACCCAGTACTTC. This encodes CASTPDRGEETQYF.

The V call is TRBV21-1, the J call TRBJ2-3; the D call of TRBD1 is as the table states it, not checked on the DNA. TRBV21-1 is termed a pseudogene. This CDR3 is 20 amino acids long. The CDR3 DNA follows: TGTGCCAGCAGCAATCCCTGCACCCCACCTCGGACAGGGTGGACAGATACGCAGTATTTT. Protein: CASSNPCTPPRTGWTDTQYF.

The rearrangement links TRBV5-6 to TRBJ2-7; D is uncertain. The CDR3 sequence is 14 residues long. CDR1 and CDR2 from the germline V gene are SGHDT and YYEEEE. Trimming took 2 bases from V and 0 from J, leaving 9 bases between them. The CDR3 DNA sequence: TGTGCCAGCAGCTTCGGCGTGAGCTCCTACGAGCAGTACTTC. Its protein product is CASSFGVSSYEQYF.

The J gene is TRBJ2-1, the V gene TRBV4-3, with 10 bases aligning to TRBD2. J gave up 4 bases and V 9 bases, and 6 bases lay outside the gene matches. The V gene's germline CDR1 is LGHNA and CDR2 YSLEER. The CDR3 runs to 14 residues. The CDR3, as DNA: TGCGCCAGTAAAAGCGGGAGGGGTTACAATGAGCAGTTCTTC. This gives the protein CASKSGRGYNEQFF.

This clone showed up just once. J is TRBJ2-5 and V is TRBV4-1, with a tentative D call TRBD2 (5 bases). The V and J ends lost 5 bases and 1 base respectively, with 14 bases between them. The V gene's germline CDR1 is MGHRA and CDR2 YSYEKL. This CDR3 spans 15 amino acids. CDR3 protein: CASSEGQVFQETQYF. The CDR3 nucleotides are TGCGCCAGCAGCGAGGGCCAGGTCTTCCAAGAGACCCAGTACTTC.

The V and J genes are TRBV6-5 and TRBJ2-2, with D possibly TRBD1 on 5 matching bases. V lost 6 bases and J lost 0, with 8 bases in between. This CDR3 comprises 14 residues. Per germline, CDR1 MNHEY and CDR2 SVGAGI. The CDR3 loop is CASRDTPNTGELFF. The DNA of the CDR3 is TGTGCCAGCAGGGACACCCCGAACACCGGGGAGCTGTTTTTT.

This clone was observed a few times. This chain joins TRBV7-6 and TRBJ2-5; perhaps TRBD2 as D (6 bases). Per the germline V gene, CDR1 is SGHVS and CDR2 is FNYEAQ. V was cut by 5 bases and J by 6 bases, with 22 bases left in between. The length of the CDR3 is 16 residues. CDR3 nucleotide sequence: TGTGCCAGCAGCCCAGCGGGCTCCGACTACCACCAGACCCAGTACTTC. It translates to CASSPAGSDYHQTQYF.

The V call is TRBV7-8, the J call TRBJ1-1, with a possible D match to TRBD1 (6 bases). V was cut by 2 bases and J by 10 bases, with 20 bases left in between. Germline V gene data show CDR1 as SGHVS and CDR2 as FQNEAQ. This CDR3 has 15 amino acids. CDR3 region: CASSLSGTQTARAFF. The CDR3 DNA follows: TGTGCCAGCAGCTTATCCGGGACACAGACGGCCCGAGCTTTCTTT.

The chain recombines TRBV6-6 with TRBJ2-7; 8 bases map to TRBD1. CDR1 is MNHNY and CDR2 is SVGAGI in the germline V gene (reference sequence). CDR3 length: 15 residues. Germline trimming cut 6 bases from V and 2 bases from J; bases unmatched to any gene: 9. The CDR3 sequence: CASSPSGTGPYEQYF. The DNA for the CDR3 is TGTGCCAGCAGCCCCTCCGGGACAGGTCCCTACGAGCAGTACTTC.

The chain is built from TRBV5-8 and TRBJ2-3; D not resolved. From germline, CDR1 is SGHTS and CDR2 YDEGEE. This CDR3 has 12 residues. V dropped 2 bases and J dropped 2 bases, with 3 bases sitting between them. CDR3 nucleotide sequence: TGTGCCAGCAGCTTCCTCACAGATACGCAGTATTTT. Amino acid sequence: CASSFLTDTQYF. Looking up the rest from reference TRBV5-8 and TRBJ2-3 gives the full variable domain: EAGVTQSPTHLIKTRGQQATLRCSPISGHTSVYWYQQALGLGLQFLLWYDEGEERNRGNFPPRFSGRQFPNYSSELNVNALELEDSALYLCASSFLTDTQYFGPGTRLTVL.

CDR3 sequence: CASSPRLAGPGGTYEQYF. The CDR3 nucleotides read TGTGCCAGCAGCCCCCGACTAGCGGGACCCGGGGGCACCTACGAGCAGTACTTC. This chain joins TRBV9 and TRBJ2-7; 11 bases line up with TRBD2. This CDR3 spans 18 amino acids. The trim removed 4 bases at V and 2 bases at J, leaving 14 bases unmatched. CDR1 and CDR2 (germline): SGDLS, YYNGEE.

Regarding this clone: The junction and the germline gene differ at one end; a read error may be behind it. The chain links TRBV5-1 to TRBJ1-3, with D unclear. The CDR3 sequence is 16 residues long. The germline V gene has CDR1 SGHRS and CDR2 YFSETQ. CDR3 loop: CANSSGGLSSGNTIYF. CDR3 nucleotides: TGCGCCAACAGCTCGGGTGGCCTGAGCTCTGGAAACACCATATATTTT.

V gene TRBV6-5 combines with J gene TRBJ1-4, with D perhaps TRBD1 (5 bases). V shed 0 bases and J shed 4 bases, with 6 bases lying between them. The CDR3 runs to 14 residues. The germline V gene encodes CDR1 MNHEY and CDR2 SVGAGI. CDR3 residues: CASSYSQDNEKLFF. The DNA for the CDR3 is TGTGCCAGCAGTTACTCACAGGATAATGAAAAACTGTTTTTT.

The CDR3 bases are TGTGCCAGCAGCGTAGAGACAGGGGACTATGGCTACACCTTC. Translated, it gives CASSVETGDYGYTF. J is TRBJ1-2 and V is TRBV9; TRBD1 matches at 8 bases. The V gene end was trimmed by 0 bases and the J gene end by 3 bases; junction bases not matched to a gene: 1. Germline values: CDR1 SGDLS, CDR2 YYNGEE. The CDR3 contains 14 residues.